This T cell receptor (beta chain) was profiled in a study of intratumoral heterogeneity in liver cancer. Study information: The median patient age was approximately 63 years, and most were male. Study-wide results and limits: No significant regional difference in overall T cell clonality was found.

This clone was seen more than once but under ten times. What it binds is not known. V was pared by 4 bases and J by 5 bases, with 5 bases between. In germline, CDR1 is MNHNY, CDR2 SVGAGI (reference sequence). The CDR3 has 11 residues. The hepatocellular carcinoma nodule was sampled at distinct, geographically separated regions. Early-stage hepatocellular carcinoma patients were treatment-naïve prior to resection. Sampled areas showed no macroscopic necrosis or hemorrhage. Clones were read by immunoSEQ multiplex PCR, and TCRdb kept only the in-frame ones, dropping some. This sample has some 7,000 clones, with approximately 60% found just once.

This material consisted of tumor tissue, taken before any cancer treatment. The receptor comes from a man aged 65-85 years with hepatocellular carcinoma. This chain joins TRBV6-6 and TRBJ2-5; a possible D gene is TRBD1 (5 bases). The CDR3 region has the DNA TGTGCCAGCAGTTGGGGCGAGACCCAGTACTTC. Residues: CASSWGETQYF.